Listed here are 21 T cell receptor beta chains from one sample, sequenced in a study of cytomegalovirus exposure and HLA in healthy donors. Vbeta (60) and Jbeta (13) primers were used in the PCR. Here immunoSEQ multiplex PCR was the method, and the copy in TCRdb shows in-frame clones only, minus some. The sample yields about 180,000 clones, over 65% seen once. The sample taken for sequencing was PBMCs. These receptors were taken from a man between 18 and 35 years old in good health and CMV-seronegative.

The chain carries TRBV9 and TRBJ1-5; 7 bases match TRBD1. Germline V CDR1 and CDR2: SGDLS, YYNGEE. Unmatched junction bases numbered 4, after V lost 3 bases and J lost 4 bases. The CDR3 consists of 14 residues. The CDR3 bases are TGTGCCAGCAGCGCCGGGACAGCTAATCAGCCCCAGCATTTT. Amino acids: CASSAGTANQPQHF.

The V and J genes are TRBV4-2 and TRBJ2-7; the D is unclear. In germline, CDR1 is LGHNA, CDR2 YNFKEQ. V lost 2 bases and J lost 5, with 13 bases in between. This CDR3 has 14 amino acids. CDR3 region: CASSQPSRKNEQYF. In nucleotides, the CDR3 is TGTGCCAGCAGCCAACCCTCTAGGAAGAACGAGCAGTACTTC.

This clone appeared a few times. The chain links TRBV18 to TRBJ1-4, with 9 bases fitting TRBD1. CDR1 and CDR2 (germline): KGHSH, LQKENI. V shed 4 bases and J 6 bases; nucleotides not matched to a gene: 0. This CDR3 comprises 13 residues. This chain's CDR3 is CASSRDRDEKLFF. CDR3 nucleotides: TGTGCCAGCTCACGGGACAGGGATGAAAAACTGTTTTTT.

The chain carries TRBV4-3 and TRBJ1-2; a weak D match, TRBD1 (6 bases). The CDR3 covers 15 residues. V lost 0 bases to trimming and J lost 9 bases, with 17 bases between them. CDR1 and CDR2 from the germline V gene are LGHNA and YSLEER. The chain's CDR3 is CASSQDRHRATRYTF. The CDR3 nucleotides are TGCGCCAGCAGCCAAGATCGTCACAGGGCTACGCGCTACACCTTC.

J is TRBJ1-1 and V is TRBV30; D perhaps matches TRBD1 (5 bases). CDR3 length: 14 amino acids. Germline V gives CDR1 GTSNPN, CDR2 SVGIG (reference sequence). The ends were cut back, 1 base at V and 4 bases at J, with 13 bases in the middle. The DNA for the CDR3 is TGTGCCTGGAGTGCCAGGGTCGTAGTCACTGAAGCTTTCTTT. Translating it yields CAWSARVVVTEAFF.

With regard to this clone: The junction and the germline gene differ at one end; a read error may be behind it. The CDR3 reads CSSSLGGGGSGYGYTF. As DNA, the CDR3 is TGTTCCAGCAGCTTAGGAGGCGGGGGGTCGGGCTATGGCTACACCTTC. The V gene is TRBV7-9, the J gene TRBJ1-2; D is possibly TRBD1 (5 bases). Germline V gives CDR1 SEHNR, CDR2 FQNEAQ (reference sequence). This CDR3 is 16 amino acids long. Full variable domain (rest looked up from reference TRBV7-9 and TRBJ1-2): DTGVSQNPRHKITKRGQNVTFRCDPISEHNRLYWYRQTLGQGPEFLTYFQNEAQLEKSRLLSDRFSAERPKGSFSTLEIQRTEQGDSAMYLCSSSLGGGGSGYGYTFGSGTRLTVV.

This sequence joins TRBV14 and TRBJ2-5; maybe TRBD2 (5 bases). The V gene's germline CDR1 is SGHDN and CDR2 FVKESK. V was pared by 3 bases and J by 4 bases, with 15 bases between. CDR3 length equals 15 residues. The DNA for the CDR3 is TGTGCCAGCAGCCATCCTCCGGACTCCTCAGAGACCCAGTACTTC. Encoded protein: CASSHPPDSSETQYF.

The chain links TRBV19 to TRBJ2-7, with D possibly matching TRBD1 (5 bases). V was cut by 6 bases and J by 2 bases, with 14 bases left in between. The length of the CDR3 is 14 residues. Germline V gene sequence: CDR1 LNHDA, CDR2 SQIVND (reference sequence). CDR3 in amino acids: CASRKGQGAYEQYF. DNA for the CDR3: TGTGCCAGTAGGAAGGGCCAGGGTGCCTACGAGCAGTACTTC. The entire variable domain, with the rest obtained from reference TRBV19 and TRBJ2-7, is as follows: DGGITQSPKYLFRKEGQNVTLSCEQNLNHDAMYWYRQDPGQGLRLIYYSQIVNDFQKGDIAEGYSVSREKKESFPLTVTSAQKNPTAFYLCASRKGQGAYEQYFGPGTRLTVT.

V gene TRBV9 combines with J gene TRBJ2-1; the D gene is possibly TRBD2 (5 bases). CDR1 is SGDLS and CDR2 is YYNGEE in the germline V gene. V was clipped by 1 base and J by 5 bases, with 19 bases between them. The CDR3 has 17 residues. The CDR3 sequence: CASSVSSGGSRNNEQFF. CDR3 in DNA: TGTGCCAGCAGCGTAAGCTCCGGTGGGAGTCGGAACAATGAGCAGTTCTTC.

The V and J genes are TRBV7-9 and TRBJ1-1, with a tentative D call TRBD1 (6 bases). The CDR3 extends over 17 amino acids. V was clipped by 2 bases and J by 1 base, with 17 bases between them. CDR1 and CDR2 (germline): SEHNR, FQNEAQ (reference sequence). CDR3 sequence reads: CASSLRQGTTTNTEAFF. The CDR3, as DNA: TGTGCCAGCAGCTTACGTCAGGGGACTACTACGAACACTGAAGCTTTCTTT.

V gene TRBV30 combines with J gene TRBJ2-1; D may be TRBD2 (5 bases). CDR1 and CDR2 from the germline V gene are GTSNPN and SVGIG (reference sequence). This CDR3 is built from 16 residues. Trimming took 0 bases from V and 7 from J, leaving 19 bases between them. The CDR3 bases are TGTGCCTGGAGTGTACGGGGAGTGTTGGGTTTGAATGAGCAGTTCTTC. Amino acids: CAWSVRGVLGLNEQFF.

The rearrangement uses TRBV7-9 and TRBJ2-1; D unresolved. Per germline, CDR1 SEHNR and CDR2 FQNEAQ (reference sequence). V was cut by 5 bases and J by 6 bases, with 14 bases left in between. This CDR3 is 14 amino acids long. The CDR3 is CASSRWAAPNEQFF. CDR3 bases: TGTGCCAGCAGCAGATGGGCCGCCCCCAATGAGCAGTTCTTC.

This chain links TRBV7-6 with TRBJ2-7, with a possible D match to TRBD2 (6 bases). Per the germline V gene, CDR1 is SGHVS and CDR2 is FNYEAQ. Trimming shortened V by 1 base and J by 5 bases, and 15 bases separated the two germline ends. The CDR3 consists of 15 residues. The CDR3 reads CASSLGGADWDEQYF. CDR3 bases: TGTGCCAGCAGCTTAGGCGGGGCGGATTGGGACGAGCAGTACTTC.

This clone occurred once. The V gene is TRBV15, the J gene TRBJ1-5, with D maybe TRBD1 (5 bases). Trimming removed 1 base at V and 1 base at J, with 8 bases between. The CDR3 consists of 15 residues. Germline CDR1 is LNHNV and CDR2 is YYDKDF (reference sequence). DNA of the CDR3: TGTGCCACCAGCAGAGGCAGGGCAAGCAATCAGCCCCAGCATTTT. This encodes CATSRGRASNQPQHF.

The chain has TRBV2 and TRBJ1-1; maybe TRBD1 (6 bases). This CDR3 has 13 amino acids. The germline gives CDR1 SNHLY, CDR2 FYNNEI. V lost 11 bases to trimming and J lost 2 bases, with 15 bases between them. The CDR3 protein is CAGTGTTNTEAFF. In DNA form, the CDR3 reads TGTGCCGGAACAGGGACCACTAACACTGAAGCTTTCTTT.

The chain combines TRBV4-2 with TRBJ2-3, with 9 nucleotides matching TRBD1. The CDR3 is made up of 16 amino acids. Germline trimming cut 0 bases from V and 3 bases from J; bases unmatched to any gene: 4. The germline V gene encodes CDR1 LGHNA and CDR2 YNFKEQ. The CDR3 DNA is TGTGCCAGCAGCCAAGAGGACAGGGGATCGACAGATACGCAGTATTTT. It encodes CASSQEDRGSTDTQYF.

This rearrangement joins TRBV7-9 to TRBJ2-7; TRBD2 might be the D (5 bases). V lost 5 bases and J lost 7, with 15 bases in between. The CDR3 spans 13 residues. The germline gives CDR1 SEHNR, CDR2 FQNEAQ (reference sequence). The CDR3 DNA sequence: TGTGCCAGCAGCCCCCCGGCGGGTGGTGAGCAGTACTTC. Translating gives CASSPPAGGEQYF. Drawing the rest from reference TRBV7-9 and TRBJ2-7, the complete variable domain is DTGVSQNPRHKITKRGQNVTFRCDPISEHNRLYWYRQTLGQGPEFLTYFQNEAQLEKSRLLSDRFSAERPKGSFSTLEIQRTEQGDSAMYLCASSPPAGGEQYFGPGTRLTVT.

This clone occurred a few times. This chain joins TRBV2 and TRBJ1-1, with 7 bases aligning to TRBD1. Germline V gene lookup returns CDR1 SNHLY and CDR2 FYNNEI. This CDR3 comprises 15 residues. The V gene end was trimmed by 6 bases and the J gene end by 0 bases; junction bases not matched to a gene: 7. The CDR3 sequence: CASRADRHLNTEAFF. The CDR3 nucleotides are TGTGCCAGCAGAGCGGACAGGCATTTGAACACTGAAGCTTTCTTT.

CDR3 DNA: TGTGCCAGCAGCTCCGGGAGTGAAGCTTTCTTT. Its protein is CASSSGSEAFF. The rearrangement uses TRBV7-9 and TRBJ1-1; D uncertain. This CDR3 has 11 residues. The ends were cut back, 4 bases at V and 7 bases at J, with 7 bases in the middle. Germline V gives CDR1 SEHNR, CDR2 FQNEAQ (reference sequence).

V usage is TRBV11-2 and J usage is TRBJ2-7; 12 bases match TRBD2. Losses at the gene ends were 5 bases for V and 4 bases for J; bases not matched to a gene: 3. The CDR3 is made up of 14 amino acids. Germline CDR1 SGHAT, CDR2 FQNNGV. The chain's CDR3 is CASSPGLAGYEQYF. CDR3 sequence (DNA): TGTGCCAGCAGCCCCGGACTAGCGGGATACGAGCAGTACTTC. The full variable domain, with the rest looked up from reference TRBV11-2 and TRBJ2-7, is EAGVAQSPRYKIIEKRQSVAFWCNPISGHATLYWYQQILGQGPKLLIQFQNNGVVDDSQLPKDRFSAERLKGVDSTLKIQPAKLEDSAVYLCASSPGLAGYEQYFGPGTRLTVT.

This clone has more than one count but fewer than ten. The chain uses TRBV4-1 and TRBJ2-7, with D possibly being TRBD1 (5 bases). The CDR3 has 16 residues. V shed 2 bases and J shed 4 bases, with 18 bases lying between them. Germline CDR1 MGHRA, CDR2 YSYEKL. The CDR3 nucleotides are TGCGCCAGCAGCCAACACCGTGGAATGCAGGGTTACGAGCAGTACTTC. As protein: CASSQHRGMQGYEQYF.